Listed below are T cell receptor beta chains from one sample, sequenced in a study of shared clonotypes between healthy human individuals. Assay: immunoSEQ multiplex PCR; the TCRdb copy retains only in-frame clones and omits some. The sample has 2.5 million or so clones, approximately 90% seen once; the top ten hold 0.14%. The sample was naive CD4+ T cells sorted from blood. The receptors originated from a man younger than 35 in good health. The CDR3 runs from the conserved cysteine through the conserved F or W. The order of the fields is D gene, J gene, V gene, clone size, CDR3 protein. The D gene is left open where the match is weak. Clone size is shown for a subset of rows, as once, few, many or a class of expanded clone.

. TRBJ2-7 TRBV11-2 once CASSLDYGSTHEQYF
. TRBJ2-7 TRBV5-1 . CASSSSSYEQYF
. TRBJ2-1 TRBV28 . CASSVGSSYNEQFF
TRBD2 TRBJ2-1 TRBV11-2 . CASSSMGGRYNEQFF
. TRBJ2-7 TRBV2 once CASKWDITYEQYF
. TRBJ2-2 TRBV5-1 once CASSQPRAANTGELFF
. TRBJ1-5 TRBV27 . CASRRGGYQGGGNQPQHF
. TRBJ2-2 TRBV6-5 . CASFQSTGELFF
TRBD1 TRBJ2-5 TRBV27 . CASSGTGRGQETQYF
TRBD1 TRBJ2-2 TRBV4-3 . CASSHMDRDTGELFF
. TRBJ2-1 TRBV29-1 . CSVARTQPDEQFF
. TRBJ1-5 TRBV30 . CAWSVLRSDQPQHF
TRBD2 TRBJ2-1 TRBV29-1 . CSVTPSSGTNNEQFF
. TRBJ2-7 TRBV21-1 . CASRRFTTSYEQYF
. TRBJ1-1 TRBV5-1 . CAGVLRRVVMNTEAFF
. TRBJ2-7 TRBV4-1 . CASSQEAGAYYEQYF
TRBD1 TRBJ2-3 TRBV5-4 . CANRRQGSTDTQYF
. TRBJ1-4 TRBV28 . CASRSGGAGEKLFF